These 31 T cell receptor beta chains came from one sample sequenced in a study of early T cells in non-severe SARS-CoV-2 infection. TCRdb called the 5' RACE reads again in MiXCR, with one record for every CDR3 protein. The table records some 70,000 distinct CDR3 sequences, 12% of them present only once. The specimen was whole blood. All receptors derive from an adult who was a healthcare worker with PCR-confirmed SARS-CoV-2 infection or an uninfected control (not recorded which).

This chain connects TRBV7-7 to TRBJ2-3; D unclear. Trimming shortened V by 5 bases and J by 4 bases, and 13 bases separated the two germline ends. This CDR3 region has 14 residues. Per the germline V gene, CDR1 is SSHAT and CDR2 is FNYEAQ (reference sequence). CDR3: CASSLERYADTQYF. CDR3 sequence (DNA): TGTGCCAGCAGCCTAGAACGTTATGCAGATACGCAGTATTTT.

J is TRBJ2-1 and V is TRBV30, with 7 nucleotides matching TRBD2. Germline trimming cut 2 bases from V and 10 bases from J; bases unmatched to any gene: 5. Germline V lookup: CDR1 GTSNPN, CDR2 SVGIG (reference sequence). The CDR3 extends over 12 amino acids. CDR3 DNA: TGTGCCTGGAGTAGCGGGACGTCGGAGCAGTTCTTC. Translated, it gives CAWSSGTSEQFF. Full variable domain (remainder filled in from reference TRBV30 and TRBJ2-1): SQTIHQWPATLVQPVGSPLSLECTVEGTSNPNLYWYRQAAGRGLQLLFYSVGIGQISSEVPQNLSASRPQDRQFILSSKKLLLSDSGFYLCAWSSGTSEQFFGPGTRLTVL.

This sequence joins TRBV29-1 and TRBJ2-5; D remains unclear. This CDR3 is built from 11 residues. Between the trimmed V and J ends, which lost 4 bases and 7 bases, there was a span of 10 bases. Germline lookup yields CDR1 SQVTM and CDR2 ANQGSEA. The CDR3 sequence: CSVGQVGTQYF. In DNA form, the CDR3 reads TGCAGCGTTGGGCAGGTGGGGACCCAGTACTTC.

This clonotype was observed many times. The V and J genes are TRBV6-2 or TRBV6-3 and TRBJ1-2; 8 bases are shared with TRBD1. The CDR3 is 15 residues long. The germline gives CDR1 MNHEY, CDR2 SVGEGT. Germline trimming cut 4 bases from V and 8 bases from J; bases unmatched to any gene: 12. The CDR3 is CASSSFGTGDGGYTF. CDR3 in DNA: TGTGCCAGCAGTTCATTCGGGACAGGCGATGGGGGCTACACCTTC.

V gene TRBV29-1 combines with J gene TRBJ1-2; no definite D call. V lost 1 base and J 4 bases, leaving 7 bases between the germline ends. Germline CDR1 reads SQVTM; CDR2 reads ANQGSEA. This CDR3 has 12 amino acids. The CDR3 region has the DNA TGCAGCGTTGAAGGGGGAGGCTATGGCTACACCTTC. Its protein product is CSVEGGGYGYTF.

This clonotype was observed a few times. CDR3: CASSNNRAQPQHF. In DNA form, the CDR3 reads TGTGCCAGCAGTAACAACAGGGCCCAGCCCCAGCATTTT. The V gene is TRBV2, the J gene TRBJ1-5, with a weak D call TRBD1 (6 bases). There are 13 residues in the CDR3. Germline values: CDR1 SNHLY, CDR2 FYNNEI. Trimming pared 5 bases from V and 7 bases from J, leaving 12 bases between.

This clonotype was recorded many times. CDR3 DNA sequence: TGTGCCAGCAGCCCGCAGGGCAGCGTGTCCTACGAGCAGTACTTC. It encodes CASSPQGSVSYEQYF. The rearrangement joins TRBV11-2 to TRBJ2-7, with D possibly being TRBD1 (5 bases). Germline CDR1 SGHAT, CDR2 FQNNGV. The CDR3 runs 15 residues. Trimming took 5 bases from V and 1 from J, leaving 15 bases between them.

This clonotype was counted at least ten times. DNA of the CDR3: TGCGCCAGCAGCTTCATGGTTGGGGAAGAGACCCAGTACTTC. It is translated as CASSFMVGEETQYF. This sequence joins TRBV5-1 and TRBJ2-5, with no clear D. V shed 2 bases and J shed 3 bases, with 11 bases lying between them. There are 14 residues in the CDR3. Germline V gives CDR1 SGHRS, CDR2 YFSETQ.

J is TRBJ1-4 and V is TRBV28, with a tentative D call TRBD1 (6 bases). Germline CDR1 and CDR2: MDHEN and SYDVKM. Trimming pared 7 bases from V and 8 bases from J, leaving 17 bases between. The CDR3 spans 14 residues. The CDR3 region is CASNRRGRNEKLFF. CDR3 coding DNA: TGTGCCAGCAATCGCCGGGGGCGGAACGAAAAACTGTTTTTT.

This clonotype was counted a few times. This chain joins TRBV27 and TRBJ1-1, with a weak D call TRBD1 (5 bases). Germline CDR1 and CDR2: MNHEY and SMNVEV (reference sequence). CDR3 length equals 15 residues. Trimming stripped 3 bases from V and 11 bases from J, with 22 bases between. CDR3 amino acids: CASSLGGGDLVLAFF. The CDR3 nucleotides are TGTGCCAGCAGTTTGGGGGGAGGGGACCTAGTTTTGGCTTTCTTT.

The chain links TRBV6-1 to TRBJ2-1; TRBD1 might be the D (6 bases). The germline V and J ends were trimmed by 2 bases and 3 bases, with 8 bases remaining between them. The length of the CDR3 is 14 residues. Germline values: CDR1 MNHNS, CDR2 SASEGT. DNA for the CDR3: TGTGCCAGCAGTGAAAGAGGGGGCTACAATGAGCAGTTCTTC. Translating gives CASSERGGYNEQFF.

This clonotype was detected only once. This may come from a read error, since a much larger clone is one base off. This sequence joins TRBV7-2 and TRBJ2-2, with unresolved D. The CDR3 sequence is 15 residues long. The V end lost 7 bases, the J end lost 4 bases, and 16 bases lay between the germline ends. Germline V CDR1 and CDR2: SGHTA, FQGNSA. The CDR3 protein is CASIQRARVTGELFF. The CDR3, as DNA: TGTGCCAGCATCCAACGGGCCCGGGTCACCGGGGAGCTGTTTTTT. Full variable domain (outside the CDR3, taken from reference TRBV7-2 and TRBJ2-2): GAGVSQSPSNKVTEKGKDVELRCDPISGHTALYWYRQSLGQGLEFLIYFQGNSAPDKSGLPSDRFSAERTGGSVSTLTIQRTQQEDSAVYLCASIQRARVTGELFFGEGSRLTVL.

This clonotype has just a few counts. The chain links TRBV6-2 or TRBV6-3 to TRBJ2-1; D is possibly TRBD1 or TRBD2 (6 bases each). Germline loops: CDR1 MNHEY, CDR2 SVGEGT. The CDR3 spans 15 residues. Trimming removed 4 bases from V and 6 bases from J, with 16 bases in between. This CDR3 reads CASSSIIGGGNEQFF. The CDR3, as DNA: TGTGCCAGCAGTTCCATCATAGGGGGAGGCAATGAGCAGTTCTTC.

This chain joins TRBV3-1 and TRBJ1-2, with D tentatively TRBD1 (5 bases). V lost 7 bases and J 5 bases, leaving 14 bases between the germline ends. Germline lookup yields CDR1 LGHDT and CDR2 YNNKEL (reference sequence). This CDR3 has 13 residues. In nucleotides, the CDR3 is TGTGCCAGCACCCTTGGGGACCGGTATGGCTACACCTTC. It codes for CASTLGDRYGYTF.

V gene TRBV19 combines with J gene TRBJ2-5; the D gene is possibly TRBD1 (5 bases). Trimming removed 4 bases at V and 1 base at J, with 7 bases between. CDR1 is LNHDA and CDR2 is SQIVND in the germline V gene (reference sequence). This CDR3 region has 13 residues. The CDR3 sequence: CASSRQFQETQYF. The CDR3 region has the DNA TGTGCCAGTAGTAGACAGTTCCAAGAGACCCAGTACTTC.

This clonotype was seen many times. For the CDR3, the DNA is TGTGCCAGCAGCCCAGGACAGGGCTCCTACAATGAGCAGTTCTTC. As protein: CASSPGQGSYNEQFF. The chain links TRBV2 to TRBJ2-1, with 8 bases identical to TRBD1. CDR1 is SNHLY, CDR2 FYNNEI, per germline. The CDR3 covers 15 residues. Trimming took 6 bases from V and 0 from J; bases not matched to a gene: 4.

This clonotype has more than one count but fewer than ten. The J gene is TRBJ2-1, the V gene TRBV9; 10 bases are a match to TRBD2. The germline CDR1 and CDR2 sequences are SGDLS and YYNGEE. J was trimmed by 9 bases and V by 0 bases; bases with no gene match: 6. The CDR3 loop spans 15 amino acids. This CDR3 is CASSVALAGVGEQFF. DNA of the CDR3: TGTGCCAGCAGCGTAGCTCTAGCGGGAGTTGGTGAGCAGTTCTTC.

This clonotype has at least ten counts. This rearrangement joins TRBV15 to TRBJ1-1; D is possibly TRBD1 (6 bases). Trimming cost V 0 bases and J 6 bases, with 11 bases left between them. Germline loops: CDR1 LNHNV, CDR2 YYDKDF (reference sequence). The CDR3 extends over 14 amino acids. CDR3 coding DNA: TGTGCCACCAGCAGAGATTACGGGGGGCCTGAAGCTTTCTTT. Its protein product is CATSRDYGGPEAFF.

This sequence joins TRBV5-1 and TRBJ1-5; perhaps TRBD1 as D (5 bases). Between the trimmed V and J ends, which lost 2 bases and 4 bases, there was a span of 13 bases. CDR1 SGHRS and CDR2 YFSETQ come from the germline V gene. The length of the CDR3 is 15 residues. CDR3 loop: CASSFSGTNNQPQHF. CDR3 DNA: TGCGCCAGCAGCTTCTCCGGGACCAATAATCAGCCCCAGCATTTT.

This chain uses TRBV5-1 with TRBJ2-7, with TRBD2 matching over 11 bases. The CDR3 totals 15 residues. The J segment lost 7 bases and the V segment lost 3 bases, leaving 9 bases of the junction unmatched. From germline, CDR1 is SGHRS and CDR2 YFSETQ. CDR3 DNA sequence: TGCGCCAGCAGCTCCATGACTAGCGGGGCGGGAGAGCAGTACTTC. Protein sequence: CASSSMTSGAGEQYF.

The gene calls are TRBV19 and TRBJ2-3, with TRBD1 identical over 7 bases. The CDR3 contains 15 residues. CDR1 and CDR2 (germline): LNHDA, SQIVND (reference sequence). The ends lost 3 bases at V and 4 bases at J; junction bases unmatched: 7. CDR3 sequence reads: CASSIRGSFADTQYF. The CDR3 nucleotides are TGTGCCAGTAGTATCAGGGGGTCTTTCGCAGATACGCAGTATTTT.

The J gene is TRBJ2-7, the V gene TRBV12-3 or TRBV12-4; TRBD1 aligns across 9 bases. V shed 6 bases, J shed 0 bases, and the junction held 6 bases outside the gene matches. The CDR3 extends over 15 amino acids. Here the CDR3 reads CASRRGTGSSYEQYF. The DNA of the CDR3 is TGTGCCAGCAGACGTGGGACAGGGAGCTCCTACGAGCAGTACTTC.

This clonotype was seen a few times. Written as DNA, the CDR3 is TGTGCCAGCAGTAGGGGGGGCACAGATACGCAGTATTTT. This gives the protein CASSRGGTDTQYF. The V and J genes are TRBV27 and TRBJ2-3; D might be TRBD1 or TRBD2, each matching 6 bases. The CDR3 has 13 amino acids. V was shortened by 5 bases and J by 1 base, with 7 bases between the two germline ends. Germline V lookup: CDR1 MNHEY, CDR2 SMNVEV (reference sequence).

The V call is TRBV12-3 or TRBV12-4, the J call TRBJ2-1, with TRBD1 identical over 12 bases. After removal of 6 bases from V and 2 bases from J, the junction contained 5 bases not matched to a gene. The CDR3 covers 16 residues. In DNA, the CDR3 is TGTGCCAGCAGGGCGGGACAGGGGGCGACCTACAATGAGCAGTTCTTC. This translates into CASRAGQGATYNEQFF.

The sample holds a few counts of this clonotype. The chain links TRBV14 to TRBJ2-5, with unresolved D. Between the trimmed V and J ends, which lost 2 bases and 1 base, there was a span of 2 bases. Per the germline V gene, CDR1 is SGHDN and CDR2 is FVKESK. The CDR3 is made up of 12 amino acids. CDR3 protein: CASSQTQETQYF. CDR3 DNA sequence: TGTGCCAGCAGCCAAACCCAAGAGACCCAGTACTTC.

CDR3 nucleotide sequence: TGCAGTGCTAGACAGGGGGGGGACATTCAGTACTTC. Its translation: CSARQGGDIQYF. The chain is built from TRBV20-1 and TRBJ2-4, with D perhaps TRBD1 or TRBD2 (7 bases each). This CDR3 has 12 amino acids. Germline values: CDR1 DFQATT, CDR2 SNEGSKA (reference sequence). Trimming removed 2 bases at V and 8 bases at J, with 10 bases between.

The table lists this clonotype with many counts. This chain joins TRBV15 and TRBJ2-3; perhaps TRBD1 as D (6 bases). There are 17 residues in the CDR3. Germline V gives CDR1 LNHNV, CDR2 YYDKDF (reference sequence). V lost 0 bases to trimming and J lost 4 bases, with 17 bases between them. This chain's CDR3 is CATSRDLQSQGPDTQYF. The DNA for the CDR3 is TGTGCCACCAGCAGAGACCTTCAATCGCAGGGGCCAGATACGCAGTATTTT.

The gene calls are TRBV27 and TRBJ2-7; 7 bases line up with TRBD1. The CDR3 runs to 13 residues. J was trimmed by 4 bases and V by 3 bases; bases with no gene match: 3. Germline loops: CDR1 MNHEY, CDR2 SMNVEV (reference sequence). CDR3 residues: CASSLTDRYEQYF. In DNA form, the CDR3 reads TGTGCCAGCAGTTTGACGGACAGGTACGAGCAGTACTTC.

This clonotype was observed a handful of times. V is TRBV20-1 and J is TRBJ2-1, with no clear D. This CDR3 is 14 amino acids long. Trimming removed 6 bases from V and 5 bases from J, with 17 bases in between. The germline gives CDR1 DFQATT, CDR2 SNEGSKA (reference sequence). CDR3 in amino acids: CSAPYRTGHNEQFF. CDR3 bases: TGCAGTGCACCCTACCGGACCGGGCACAATGAGCAGTTCTTC.

Only a few counts were recorded for this clonotype. V usage is TRBV19 and J usage is TRBJ2-7; TRBD1 matches 11 bases. The CDR3 is made up of 15 amino acids. Germline assignment: CDR1 LNHDA and CDR2 SQIVND (reference sequence). Losses at the gene ends were 5 bases for V and 4 bases for J; bases not matched to a gene: 7. The CDR3 loop is CASSHGTGGRYEQYF. CDR3 in DNA: TGTGCCAGTAGTCACGGGACAGGGGGGAGATACGAGCAGTACTTC.

This rearrangement joins TRBV20-1 to TRBJ2-3; TRBD2 matches at 9 bases. The length of the CDR3 is 17 residues. Germline CDR1 and CDR2: DFQATT and SNEGSKA (reference sequence). J was trimmed by 4 bases and V by 3 bases; bases with no gene match: 14. The CDR3 region is CSARASSSGIGPDTQYF. The CDR3 DNA sequence: TGCAGTGCTAGGGCTTCTTCTAGCGGGATTGGGCCAGATACGCAGTATTTT.